The 6 T cell receptor beta chains reported below all come from one sample, sequenced in a study of a mutant IDH1 vaccine in newly diagnosed glioma. Sequenced by immunoSEQ multiplex PCR; TCRdb stores in-frame clones only, minus some. The table records roughly 60,000 clones, about 80% of them present only once. As to time point: week 11, during vaccination. Alongside topical imiquimod, each dose of vaccine comprised 300 ug of mutant IDH1 20-mer peptide. Their recognized antigens are unknown. Sequencing was performed on PBMCs, taken from a glioma patient whose treatment included an IDH1 peptide vaccine. The origin of the receptors is a man aged 30 to 39 with glioma.

V gene TRBV11-2 combines with J gene TRBJ2-7, with D uncertain. Germline lookup yields CDR1 SGHAT and CDR2 FQNNGV. CDR3 length: 13 residues. V shed 2 bases and J shed 3 bases, with 8 bases lying between them. The CDR3 spells CASSLILNYEQYF. CDR3 nucleotides: TGTGCCAGCAGCTTAATCTTAAACTACGAGCAGTACTTC.

The chain links TRBV4-1 to TRBJ2-1; D unclear. Germline V lookup: CDR1 MGHRA, CDR2 YSYEKL. V lost 4 bases and J lost 6, with 10 bases in between. This CDR3 has 13 amino acids. CDR3 region: CASSLISGNEQFF. The CDR3 DNA sequence: TGCGCCAGCAGCCTGATATCGGGCAATGAGCAGTTCTTC.

The CDR3 protein is CASSEWGFGYGYTF. The CDR3 DNA follows: TGCGCCAGCAGTGAGTGGGGATTCGGCTATGGCTACACCTTC. The J gene is TRBJ1-2, the V gene TRBV10-2; D gene unclear. This CDR3 is built from 14 residues. V lost 1 base and J 4 bases, leaving 10 bases between the germline ends. Germline V gives CDR1 WSHSY, CDR2 SAAADI.

This sequence joins TRBV5-5 and TRBJ2-7; D unresolved. Germline CDR1 reads SGHKS; CDR2 reads YYEKEE (reference sequence). The CDR3 is 15 residues long. Trimming removed 3 bases from V and 5 bases from J, with 18 bases in between. This CDR3 reads CASSSVATPLHEQYF. The CDR3 region has the DNA TGTGCCAGCAGCTCCGTGGCCACCCCCCTCCACGAGCAGTACTTC.

The rearrangement links TRBV9 to TRBJ2-7, with TRBD1 as a possible D gene (5 bases). Germline CDR1 reads SGDLS; CDR2 reads YYNGEE. The CDR3 has 14 residues. V lost 1 base, J lost 6 bases, and 14 bases lay in between. CDR3: CASSVLPGSREQYF. DNA for the CDR3: TGTGCCAGCAGCGTACTCCCAGGGTCGCGCGAGCAGTACTTC.

This chain links TRBV7-2 with TRBJ2-1, with 12 bases identical to TRBD2. This CDR3 spans 14 amino acids. Germline loops: CDR1 SGHTA, CDR2 FQGNSA. The V and J ends lost 0 bases and 15 bases, in that order; junction bases with no gene match: 6. CDR3: CASSLALLAGGLFF. CDR3 nucleotide sequence: TGTGCCAGCAGCTTAGCGCTGCTAGCGGGGGGGCTGTTCTTC.